This passage covers 27 T cell receptor beta chains from one sample sequenced in a study of cytomegalovirus exposure and HLA in healthy donors. 60 Vbeta and 13 Jbeta primers were used in PCR. Clones were read by immunoSEQ multiplex PCR, and TCRdb kept only the in-frame ones, dropping some. The sample has about 130,000 clones, approximately 85% seen once; the top ten hold approximately 10%. The sample comprised PBMCs. These receptors all come from a male donor in good health and CMV-seropositive.

The chain recombines TRBV5-1 with TRBJ2-1, with TRBD2 as a possible D gene (6 bases). V lost 4 bases and J 2 bases, leaving 13 bases between the germline ends. The CDR3 runs to 15 residues. Germline CDR1 reads SGHRS; CDR2 reads YFSETQ. In DNA form, the CDR3 reads TGCGCCAGCAGCACCAGCGGAGGGGCCTACAATGAGCAGTTCTTC. It specifies CASSTSGGAYNEQFF. The whole variable domain, filled in from reference TRBV5-1 and TRBJ2-1, reads KAGVTQTPRYLIKTRGQQVTLSCSPISGHRSVSWYQQTPGQGLQFLFEYFSETQRNKGNFPGRFSGRQFSNSRSEMNVSTLELGDSALYLCASSTSGGAYNEQFFGPGTRLTVL.

The chain links TRBV21-1 to TRBJ2-5; TRBD2 is taken as the D call from the table, unchecked against the DNA. Judging by the DNA end, TRBJ2-7 fits better; the J call may be wrong. TRBV21-1 is a listed pseudogene. CDR3 size: 13 residues. The CDR3 loop is CASSKVKCYEQYF. CDR3 in DNA: TGTGCCAGCAGCAAAGTTAAGTGCTACGAGCAGTACTTC.

The rearrangement uses TRBV2 and TRBJ2-7; 9 bases map to TRBD2. The CDR3 extends over 15 amino acids. The germline CDR1 and CDR2 sequences are SNHLY and FYNNEI. V dropped 3 bases and J dropped 1; count of bases not matched to a gene: 4. CDR3 sequence (DNA): TGTGCCAGCAGTGATTCTAGCGGGATGTCCTACGAGCAGTACTTC. Translated, it gives CASSDSSGMSYEQYF.

J is TRBJ2-1 and V is TRBV28, with TRBD2 matching 7 bases. This CDR3 is built from 16 residues. V shed 3 bases, J shed 4 bases, and the junction held 9 bases outside the gene matches. The germline gives CDR1 MDHEN, CDR2 SYDVKM. CDR3: CASSFRLAVQYNEQFF. CDR3 nucleotide sequence: TGTGCCAGCAGTTTTCGGCTAGCGGTACAATACAATGAGCAGTTCTTC.

The rearrangement links TRBV14 to TRBJ2-2; possibly TRBD1 for D (5 bases). CDR3 size: 14 residues. V lost 2 bases, J lost 3 bases, and 7 bases lay in between. Germline-derived CDR1 and CDR2 are SGHDN and FVKESK. CDR3 bases: TGTGCCAGCAGCCAAAGACAGTACACCGGGGAGCTGTTTTTT. Translation gives CASSQRQYTGELFF.

The chain joins TRBV9 to TRBJ2-1; 14 nucleotides match TRBD2. In germline, CDR1 is SGDLS, CDR2 YYNGEE. Trimming cost V 4 bases and J 12 bases; bases outside gene matches: 6. The CDR3 spans 14 residues. The CDR3 sequence: CASSPGLAGGPQFF. CDR3 coding DNA: TGTGCCAGCAGCCCAGGACTAGCGGGAGGCCCGCAGTTCTTC.

CDR3 residues: CASSVGLAGAHEQFF. The CDR3 nucleotides read TGTGCCAGCAGCGTGGGACTAGCGGGAGCGCATGAGCAGTTCTTC. The rearrangement joins TRBV9 to TRBJ2-1, with 14 nucleotides matching TRBD2. V shed 2 bases and J 8 bases; nucleotides not matched to a gene: 3. The CDR3 runs 15 residues. CDR1 is SGDLS and CDR2 is YYNGEE in the germline V gene.

The V gene is TRBV5-4, the J gene TRBJ2-1, with D possibly TRBD2 on 6 matching bases. The germline V gene encodes CDR1 SGHNT and CDR2 YYREEE (reference sequence). V gave up 0 bases and J gave up 9 bases, with 19 bases separating them. The length of the CDR3 is 16 residues. The DNA of the CDR3 is TGTGCCAGCAGCTTGGGAATTCTCGGGAGTCTCAGTGAGCAGTTCTTC. Protein product: CASSLGILGSLSEQFF.

This clone was picked up a small number of times. The gene calls are TRBV6-5 and TRBJ2-7; 11 bases match TRBD1. The CDR3 consists of 14 residues. V shed 5 bases and J 5 bases; nucleotides not matched to a gene: 5. The germline V gene encodes CDR1 MNHEY and CDR2 SVGAGI. The CDR3 reads CASSGGQGADEQYF. The CDR3 coding sequence is TGTGCCAGCAGTGGCGGACAGGGGGCAGACGAGCAGTACTTC.

The chain is built from TRBV4-3 and TRBJ2-7; 8 bases are a match to TRBD2. This CDR3 has 15 residues. V dropped 4 bases and J dropped 2; count of bases not matched to a gene: 7. The germline V gene has CDR1 LGHNA and CDR2 YSLEER. In DNA, the CDR3 is TGCGCCAGCAGCCTCGATAGCGGGACCGCCTACGAGCAGTACTTC. Its protein product is CASSLDSGTAYEQYF.

The rearrangement links TRBV5-4 to TRBJ2-5; D possibly corresponds to TRBD2 (6 bases). The CDR3 sequence is 15 residues long. V gave up 4 bases and J gave up 2 bases, with 15 bases separating them. Germline values: CDR1 SGHNT, CDR2 YYREEE (reference sequence). The CDR3, as DNA: TGTGCCAGCAGCGTAAAGACTAGTTTACAAGAGACCCAGTACTTC. It is translated as CASSVKTSLQETQYF.

The rearrangement links TRBV12-5 to TRBJ1-1, with D unclear. V was clipped by 3 bases and J by 1 base, with 6 bases between them. Looked up from germline, CDR1 is LGHNT and CDR2 is FRNRAP. The CDR3 runs to 13 residues. CDR3 bases: TGTGCTAGTGGTTTTGAGGGGAACACTGAAGCTTTCTTT. It translates to CASGFEGNTEAFF. Looking up the rest from reference TRBV12-5 and TRBJ1-1 gives the full variable domain: DARVTQTPRHKVTEMGQEVTMRCQPILGHNTVFWYRQTMMQGLELLAYFRNRAPLDDSGMPKDRFSAEMPDATLATLKIQPSEPRDSAVYFCASGFEGNTEAFFGQGTRLTVV.

The rearrangement uses TRBV7-9 and TRBJ2-3; maybe TRBD2 (5 bases). This CDR3 contains 14 residues. Trimming shortened V by 6 bases and J by 5 bases, and 15 bases separated the two germline ends. CDR1 and CDR2 (germline): SEHNR, FQNEAQ (reference sequence). The CDR3, as DNA: TGTGCCAGCAGTTTAAGCGGTCTATTAGATACGCAGTATTTT. Its translation: CASSLSGLLDTQYF. The whole variable domain, filled in from reference TRBV7-9 and TRBJ2-3, reads DTGVSQNPRHKITKRGQNVTFRCDPISEHNRLYWYRQTLGQGPEFLTYFQNEAQLEKSRLLSDRFSAERPKGSFSTLEIQRTEQGDSAMYLCASSLSGLLDTQYFGPGTRLTVL.

This clone was observed a handful of times. This chain links TRBV5-5 with TRBJ2-5; D remains ambiguous. This CDR3 contains 13 residues. Germline V lookup: CDR1 SGHKS, CDR2 YYEKEE (reference sequence). Between the trimmed V and J ends, which lost 3 bases and 5 bases, there was a span of 11 bases. CDR3 region: CASSYGSEETQYF. The CDR3 bases are TGTGCCAGCAGCTACGGGTCAGAGGAGACCCAGTACTTC.

CDR3 sequence reads: CASSETGQDLTRYF. The CDR3 DNA follows: TGTGCCAGCAGTGAAACAGGACAGGACCTGACGAGGTACTTC. The J gene is TRBJ2-7, the V gene TRBV2, with 7 bases lining up with TRBD1. V was clipped by 2 bases and J by 12 bases; unmatched bases: 13. The CDR3 loop spans 14 amino acids. Germline V lookup: CDR1 SNHLY, CDR2 FYNNEI.

The chain couples TRBV5-1 to TRBJ1-2, with a weak D call TRBD1 (5 bases). The ends were cut back, 0 bases at V and 2 bases at J, with 11 bases in the middle. This CDR3 comprises 15 residues. Germline V gene lookup returns CDR1 SGHRS and CDR2 YFSETQ. CDR3 coding DNA: TGCGCCAGCAGCTTGGGGGGCAACCCAAACTATGGCTACACCTTC. Translated, it gives CASSLGGNPNYGYTF.

The chain employs TRBV6-1 and TRBJ1-5; 7 bases map to TRBD1. This CDR3 has 15 residues. Germline V gives CDR1 MNHNS, CDR2 SASEGT. The ends lost 6 bases at V and 2 bases at J; junction bases unmatched: 7. The CDR3 region has the DNA TGTGCCAGCAGCTTCGACAGGGTGGGCAATCAGCCCCAGCATTTT. It encodes CASSFDRVGNQPQHF.

The chain employs TRBV6-1 and TRBJ2-5; 16 positions agree with TRBD2. Germline V gene data show CDR1 as MNHNS and CDR2 as SASEGT. V shed 7 bases, J shed 4 bases, and the junction held 3 bases outside the gene matches. This CDR3 region has 15 residues. The CDR3, as DNA: TGTGCCAGCACGGGACTAGCGGGAGGGCGAGAGACCCAGTACTTC. Translation gives CASTGLAGGRETQYF.

This clone was seen only once. The gene calls are TRBV5-1 and TRBJ2-5; D is undetermined. The germline V gene has CDR1 SGHRS and CDR2 YFSETQ. Between the trimmed V and J ends, which lost 0 bases and 3 bases, there was a span of 6 bases. This CDR3 region has 13 residues. CDR3 in DNA: TGCGCCAGCAGCTTGGAACTTAAAGAGACCCAGTACTTC. This encodes CASSLELKETQYF.

The chain links TRBV28 to TRBJ2-5; TRBD1 might be the D (5 bases). The CDR3 extends over 12 amino acids. The germline gives CDR1 MDHEN, CDR2 SYDVKM. The V gene lost 6 bases and the J gene lost 4 bases, with 9 bases spanning the gap. CDR3 nucleotides: TGTGCCAGCAGCCTTCAGGGAGAGACCCAGTACTTC. Protein sequence: CASSLQGETQYF.

The CDR3 nucleotides are TGTGCCAGCCGAACTAGCGGGAGTATGACAGATACGCAGTATTTT. This translates into CASRTSGSMTDTQYF. V gene TRBV27 combines with J gene TRBJ2-3, with 11 positions matching TRBD2. Germline values: CDR1 MNHEY, CDR2 SMNVEV (reference sequence). With V trimmed by 8 bases and J by 3 bases, 7 bases remained unmatched. The CDR3 sequence is 15 residues long.

The chain couples TRBV28 to TRBJ2-1; a possible D gene is TRBD1 (5 bases). The CDR3 contains 15 residues. Trimming pared 6 bases from V and 5 bases from J, leaving 17 bases between. Germline lookup yields CDR1 MDHEN and CDR2 SYDVKM. DNA of the CDR3: TGTGCCAGCAGATTTACAGGAAAGGGTAACAATGAGCAGTTCTTC. It specifies CASRFTGKGNNEQFF.

This sequence joins TRBV20-1 and TRBJ1-4; 8 positions agree with TRBD1. Trimming cost V 5 bases and J 11 bases; bases outside gene matches: 4. Germline assignment: CDR1 DFQATT and CDR2 SNEGSKA (reference sequence). The CDR3 runs to 11 residues. CDR3 residues: CSAPTGGKLFF. CDR3 sequence (DNA): TGCAGTGCTCCAACAGGGGGGAAACTGTTTTTT.

The rearrangement joins TRBV19 to TRBJ2-1, with unresolved D. Deletions cut 0 bases from V and 2 bases from J, with 8 bases between. There are 15 residues in the CDR3. Germline CDR1 reads LNHDA; CDR2 reads SQIVND (reference sequence). The CDR3 loop is CASSIDPTAYNEQFF. CDR3 DNA: TGTGCCAGTAGTATAGATCCAACGGCCTACAATGAGCAGTTCTTC.

This chain connects TRBV5-4 to TRBJ1-1; 11 nucleotides align to TRBD1. CDR1 SGHNT and CDR2 YYREEE come from the germline V gene (reference sequence). J lost 3 bases, V lost 5 bases, and 6 bases had no gene match. The CDR3 has 15 residues. The CDR3 loop is CASSYGTGGDTEAFF. For the CDR3, the DNA is TGTGCCAGCAGTTACGGGACAGGGGGGGACACTGAAGCTTTCTTT.

This clone turned up a few times. The chain recombines TRBV19 with TRBJ2-7; perhaps TRBD1 as D (6 bases). The CDR3 length is 15 residues. Germline V gives CDR1 LNHDA, CDR2 SQIVND (reference sequence). V was pared by 5 bases and J by 3 bases, with 17 bases between. The CDR3 sequence: CASSADPGHIYEQYF. The CDR3 DNA reads TGTGCCAGTAGTGCTGACCCGGGACACATCTACGAGCAGTACTTC.

The rearrangement uses TRBV19 and TRBJ2-5, with 9 bases fitting TRBD2. The tail of the sequence fits TRBJ2-7 better, so the J call may be wrong. Per the germline V gene, CDR1 is LNHDA and CDR2 is SQIVND (reference sequence). The CDR3 covers 13 residues. The CDR3 sequence is CASRAGGPSEQYF. The DNA for the CDR3 is TGTGCCAGTAGGGCGGGAGGGCCATCCGAGCAGTACTTC.